The 4 T cell receptor beta chains below come from one sample, sequenced in a study of T cell repertoires in cytomegalovirus infection. Which antigens these TCRs recognize remains unknown. TCRdb redid the calling of the reads with MiXCR, one entry per CDR3 protein. The profile shows around 300,000 distinct CDR3 sequences, around 20% of them singletons. The material was cultured PBMCs, obtained from culture after CMV antigen stimulation. All receptors derive from a human donor in good health (CMV status not recorded). Some clones in this sample may be carry-over from other donors' samples.

This clonotype came up many times. The rearrangement uses TRBV7-2 and TRBJ1-1; 7 bases agree with TRBD1. V was clipped by 0 bases and J by 6 bases; unmatched bases: 7. In germline, CDR1 is SGHTA, CDR2 FQGNSA. This CDR3 comprises 15 residues. CDR3 DNA: TGTGCCAGCAGCTTAGCGCATACAGGGGCATCTGAAGCTTTCTTT. It encodes CASSLAHTGASEAFF.

This clonotype was picked up many times. The rearrangement links TRBV7-8 to TRBJ2-7, with D perhaps TRBD1 or TRBD2 (5 bases each). Germline CDR1 reads SGHVS; CDR2 reads FQNEAQ. Between the trimmed V and J ends, which lost 5 bases and 6 bases, there was a span of 20 bases. The CDR3 has 15 amino acids. The CDR3 loop reads CASSQGTSGHAEQYV. In nucleotides, the CDR3 is TGTGCCAGCAGCCAAGGGACGTCCGGCCACGCCGAGCAGTACGTC.

Only one count was recorded for this clonotype. The rearrangement links TRBV5-1 to TRBJ2-5; 8 nucleotides match TRBD1. V lost 4 bases and J lost 4; bases outside the gene matches: 9. The germline CDR1 and CDR2 sequences are SGHRS and YFSETQ. The CDR3 covers 15 residues. CDR3 amino acids: CASSPRTGSLETQYF. The CDR3 DNA reads TGCGCCAGCAGCCCGAGGACAGGGAGCTTAGAGACCCAGTACTTC.

J is TRBJ2-7 and V is TRBV4-3; D possibly uses TRBD1 or TRBD2 (5 bases each). The CDR3 totals 17 residues. Germline loops: CDR1 LGHNA, CDR2 YSLEER. V was clipped by 3 bases and J by 0 bases, with 18 bases between them. The CDR3 protein is CASSQYAGTSSSYEQYF. In nucleotides, the CDR3 is TGCGCCAGCAGCCAGTATGCCGGGACGTCAAGCTCCTACGAGCAGTACTTC.